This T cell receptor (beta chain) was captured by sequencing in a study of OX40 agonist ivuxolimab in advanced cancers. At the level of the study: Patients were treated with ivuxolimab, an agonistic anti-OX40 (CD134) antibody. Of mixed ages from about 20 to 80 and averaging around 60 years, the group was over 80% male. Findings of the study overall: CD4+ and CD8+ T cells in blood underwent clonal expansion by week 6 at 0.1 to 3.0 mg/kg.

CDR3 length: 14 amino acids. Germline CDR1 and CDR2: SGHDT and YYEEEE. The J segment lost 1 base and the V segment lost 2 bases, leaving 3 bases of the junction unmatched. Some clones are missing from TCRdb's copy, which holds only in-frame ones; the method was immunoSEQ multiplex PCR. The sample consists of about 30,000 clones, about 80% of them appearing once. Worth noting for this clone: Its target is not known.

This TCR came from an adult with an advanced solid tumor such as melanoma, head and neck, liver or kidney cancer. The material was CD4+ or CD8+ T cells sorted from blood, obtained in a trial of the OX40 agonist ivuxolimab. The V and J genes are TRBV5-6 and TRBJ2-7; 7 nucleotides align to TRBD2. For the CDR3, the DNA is TGTGCCAGCAGCTTAACAGCGGGGTCCTACGAGCAGTACTTC. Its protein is CASSLTAGSYEQYF.